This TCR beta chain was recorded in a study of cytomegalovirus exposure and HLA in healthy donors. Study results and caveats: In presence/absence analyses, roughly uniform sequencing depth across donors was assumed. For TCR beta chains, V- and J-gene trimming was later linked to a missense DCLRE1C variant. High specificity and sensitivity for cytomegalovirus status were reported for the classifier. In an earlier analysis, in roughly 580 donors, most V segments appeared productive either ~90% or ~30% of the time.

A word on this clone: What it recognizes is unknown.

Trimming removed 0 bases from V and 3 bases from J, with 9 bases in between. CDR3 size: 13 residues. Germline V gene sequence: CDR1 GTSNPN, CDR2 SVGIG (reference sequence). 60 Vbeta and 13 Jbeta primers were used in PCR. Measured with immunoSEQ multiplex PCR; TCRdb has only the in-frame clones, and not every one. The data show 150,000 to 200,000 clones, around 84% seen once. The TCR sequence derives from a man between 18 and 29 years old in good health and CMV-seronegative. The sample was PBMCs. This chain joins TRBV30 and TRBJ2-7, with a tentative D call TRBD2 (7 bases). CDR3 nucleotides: TGTGCCTGGAGTGTAAGGGGGGGCTACGAGCAGTACTTC. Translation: CAWSVRGGYEQYF.